The sequence of this T cell receptor (beta chain) was determined in a study of cytomegalovirus exposure and HLA in healthy donors. 13 Jbeta primers and 60 Vbeta primers were used for the PCR. The method was immunoSEQ multiplex PCR; TCRdb's version includes in-frame clones alone and lacks a portion of them. The table has about 120,000 clones, roughly 80% seen once. Germline CDR1 and CDR2: SNHLY and FYNNEI. Trimming left V 7 bases short and J 1 base short, with 10 bases between. The CDR3 consists of 13 residues. This clone has a handful of counts. The source of this sequence is a woman younger than 35 in good health and CMV-seronegative. V is TRBV2 and J is TRBJ1-1; TRBD1 might be the D (6 bases). Sequences were obtained from PBMCs. This chain's CDR3 is CASIWTANTEAFF. CDR3 sequence (DNA): TGTGCCAGCATTTGGACAGCGAACACTGAAGCTTTCTTT. The full variable domain, rest sourced from reference TRBV2 and TRBJ1-1, is EPEVTQTPSHQVTQMGQEVILRCVPISNHLYFYWYRQILGQKVEFLVSFYNNEISEKSEIFDDQFSVERPDGSNFTLKIRSTKLEDSAMYFCASIWTANTEAFFGQGTRLTVV.